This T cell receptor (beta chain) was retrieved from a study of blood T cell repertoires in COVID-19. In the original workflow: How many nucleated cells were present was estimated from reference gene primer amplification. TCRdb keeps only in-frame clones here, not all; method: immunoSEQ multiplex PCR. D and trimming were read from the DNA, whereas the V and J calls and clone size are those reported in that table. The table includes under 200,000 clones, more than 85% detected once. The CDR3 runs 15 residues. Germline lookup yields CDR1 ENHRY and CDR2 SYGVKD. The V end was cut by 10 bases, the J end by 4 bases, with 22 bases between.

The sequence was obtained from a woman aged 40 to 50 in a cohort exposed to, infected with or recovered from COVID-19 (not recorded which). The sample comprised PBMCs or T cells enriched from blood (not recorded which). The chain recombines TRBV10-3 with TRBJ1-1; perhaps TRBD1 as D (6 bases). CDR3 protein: CATYPGTSDGTEAFF. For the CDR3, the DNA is TGTGCCACTTATCCCGGGACAAGCGATGGCACTGAAGCTTTCTTT.